This TCR beta chain came from a study of CD8 T cells in ankylosing spondylitis. Germline V CDR1 and CDR2: SGHRS, YFSETQ. The CDR3 length is 15 residues. V was clipped by 0 bases and J by 5 bases; unmatched bases: 8. TCRdb recomputed calls from the 5' RACE reads with MiXCR, one row per CDR3 protein. The sample lists about 90,000 distinct CDR3 sequences; about 27% were seen once. The table lists this clonotype with a few counts. Sequencing was carried out using blood, either unsorted or a sorted T cell fraction (not recorded which). The TCR was taken from a male donor with ankylosing spondylitis or in good health (not recorded which). The rearrangement joins TRBV5-1 to TRBJ2-7; the match to TRBD2 covers 7 bases. The DNA of the CDR3 is TGCGCCAGCAGCTTGGAGGGGAGGGTGTCGGACGAGCAGTACTTC. Translated, it gives CASSLEGRVSDEQYF.